The 22 T cell receptor beta chains given below trace back to one sample, sequenced in a study of T-cell reconstitution after alpha-beta-depleted transplantation in children. Study-wide results and caveats: Diversity and T-cell counts at one year after transplant derived mostly from new T cells.

Preparation of the TCRbeta library was carried out with unique molecular identifiers. TCRdb re-called the PCR reads through MiXCR, storing one row per CDR3 protein. Among a few hundred thousand distinct CDR3 sequences listed, roughly 8.2% were seen once. Their antigens are not known. The input for sequencing was peripheral blood, taken 360 days after TCRalphabeta/CD19-depleted stem cell transplant. The receptor set was obtained from a female patient aged 2 to 10 who had a stem cell transplant for Fanconi anemia, so the T cells may come from the graft donor.

This clonotype was observed many times. Written as DNA, the CDR3 is TGTGCCAGCAGTGAATACAACAGGGGCGAGCAGTACTTC. It yields the protein CASSEYNRGEQYF. The V gene is TRBV25-1, the J gene TRBJ2-7; TRBD1 matches 7 bases. The CDR3 has 13 residues. Germline CDR1 reads MGHDK; CDR2 reads SYGVNS. The V gene end was trimmed by 0 bases and the J gene end by 6 bases; junction bases not matched to a gene: 2.

This clonotype was recorded at least ten times. The chain uses TRBV9 and TRBJ2-2; no reliable D call. Germline V gene data show CDR1 as SGDLS and CDR2 as YYNGEE. This CDR3 has 16 amino acids. V lost 0 bases to trimming and J lost 0 bases, with 9 bases between them. CDR3 bases: TGTGCCAGCAGCGTAGACAACAGACCGAACACCGGGGAGCTGTTTTTT. Residues: CASSVDNRPNTGELFF.

The chain links TRBV19 to TRBJ2-7, with 7 bases fitting TRBD1. The CDR3 is made up of 14 amino acids. V dropped 6 bases and J dropped 4; count of bases not matched to a gene: 9. Germline CDR1 reads LNHDA; CDR2 reads SQIVND (reference sequence). CDR3: CASRFRGRLYEQYF. CDR3 in DNA: TGTGCCAGTAGATTCAGGGGGAGACTATACGAGCAGTACTTC.

This clonotype was counted ten times or more. The V and J genes are TRBV5-1 and TRBJ1-1; 8 nucleotides line up with TRBD1. Germline V CDR1 and CDR2: SGHRS, YFSETQ. The V segment lost 7 bases and the J segment 5 bases; nucleotides outside the gene matches: 4. CDR3 size: 12 residues. The CDR3 sequence: CASGQGATEAFF. The CDR3 DNA reads TGCGCCAGCGGTCAGGGGGCGACTGAAGCTTTCTTT.

This clonotype was observed at least ten times. V is TRBV12-3 or TRBV12-4 and J is TRBJ1-1; possible D gene TRBD1, 5 bases. Trimming took off 9 bases at V and 4 bases at J, with 15 bases between the two ends. This CDR3 spans 13 amino acids. The CDR3 DNA is TGTGCCAGAGCCCCGCCGGGGGGCACTGAAGCTTTCTTT. It codes for CARAPPGGTEAFF.

The chain couples TRBV6-1 to TRBJ2-3; 10 bases agree with TRBD1. The CDR3 runs to 15 residues. Germline CDR1 reads MNHNS; CDR2 reads SASEGT. Trimming cost V 5 bases and J 1 base; bases outside gene matches: 3. The CDR3 nucleotides read TGTGCCAGCAGTAGACAGGGGGCTGGCACAGATACGCAGTATTTT. This encodes CASSRQGAGTDTQYF.

The chain combines TRBV28 with TRBJ2-2, with 12 bases aligning to TRBD2. The junction had 5 bases not matched to a gene; V was cut back by 2 bases and J by 7 bases. This CDR3 is 16 amino acids long. Per germline, CDR1 MDHEN and CDR2 SYDVKM. CDR3 nucleotide sequence: TGTGCCAGCAGTTTACCACTAGCGGGAGGTAACGGGGAGCTGTTTTTT. Its protein is CASSLPLAGGNGELFF. Full variable domain (remainder filled in from reference TRBV28 and TRBJ2-2): DVKVTQSSRYLVKRTGEKVFLECVQDMDHENMFWYRQDPGLGLRLIYFSYDVKMKEKGDIPEGYSVSREKKERFSLILESASTNQTSMYLCASSLPLAGGNGELFFGEGSRLTVL.

This clonotype was observed at least ten times. J is TRBJ1-2 and V is TRBV20-1; 9 bases are shared with TRBD1. The CDR3 consists of 13 residues. CDR1 and CDR2 (germline): DFQATT, SNEGSKA (reference sequence). The V gene end was trimmed by 5 bases and the J gene end by 3 bases; junction bases not matched to a gene: 4. The CDR3: CSAHRDRDYGYTF. The CDR3 DNA reads TGCAGTGCTCACCGGGACAGGGACTATGGCTACACCTTC.

This clonotype was counted ten times or more. The CDR3 coding sequence is TGCAGCGTTGAACAAACTAGCGGGAGATTTGATACGCAGTATTTT. As protein: CSVEQTSGRFDTQYF. The chain uses TRBV29-1 and TRBJ2-3; TRBD2 agrees at 11 bases. Germline V gene sequence: CDR1 SQVTM, CDR2 ANQGSEA. The J segment lost 6 bases and the V segment lost 2 bases, leaving 7 bases of the junction unmatched. The CDR3 is made up of 15 amino acids.

This clonotype showed up many times. The chain recombines TRBV10-3 with TRBJ2-7; the match to TRBD2 covers 7 bases. The CDR3 extends over 15 amino acids. Trimming cost V 4 bases and J 7 bases; bases outside gene matches: 13. Per the germline V gene, CDR1 is ENHRY and CDR2 is SYGVKD. The CDR3 protein is CAISGDRDYRMEQYF. In DNA, the CDR3 is TGTGCCATCAGTGGGGACCGGGACTACCGGATGGAGCAGTACTTC.

The chain couples TRBV7-9 to TRBJ1-3, with 8 positions matching TRBD1. The CDR3 is 16 amino acids. V lost 1 base and J lost 4; bases outside the gene matches: 6. The germline gives CDR1 SEHNR, CDR2 FQNEAQ (reference sequence). CDR3 amino acids: CASSLGPGTGGNTIYF. In nucleotides, the CDR3 is TGTGCCAGCAGCTTAGGCCCCGGGACAGGCGGAAACACCATATATTTT.

This clonotype was observed a few times. The rearrangement links TRBV6-1 to TRBJ2-3; 8 nucleotides match TRBD2. The germline V gene has CDR1 MNHNS and CDR2 SASEGT. V trimming: 5 bases; J trimming: 2 bases; junction bases outside the gene matches: 12. The CDR3 has 17 amino acids. The CDR3, as DNA: TGTGCCAGCAGTATAACAATGGCGGGGGGCTCCACAGATACGCAGTATTTT. This translates into CASSITMAGGSTDTQYF.

The chain joins TRBV20-1 to TRBJ2-5, with a tentative D call TRBD1 (7 bases). CDR3 length equals 15 residues. Germline assignment: CDR1 DFQATT and CDR2 SNEGSKA (reference sequence). V shed 1 base and J shed 1 base, with 13 bases lying between them. The CDR3 bases are TGCAGTGCTAGAGCAGGGGGGACAGCCCAAGAGACCCAGTACTTC. It codes for CSARAGGTAQETQYF.

The sample holds many counts of this clonotype. The chain uses TRBV20-1 and TRBJ2-7; no firm D call. Germline loops: CDR1 DFQATT, CDR2 SNEGSKA (reference sequence). Trimming cost V 3 bases and J 4 bases, with 7 bases left between them. The CDR3 contains 11 residues. The CDR3 sequence is CSASPGYEQYF. The CDR3 DNA is TGCAGTGCTAGTCCGGGTTACGAGCAGTACTTC.

This clonotype was observed at least ten times. The gene calls are TRBV5-1 and TRBJ2-5, with a weak D call TRBD1 (6 bases). Germline CDR1 and CDR2: SGHRS and YFSETQ. Trimming stripped 0 bases from V and 5 bases from J, with 11 bases between. The CDR3 extends over 14 amino acids. The CDR3 nucleotides read TGCGCCAGCAGCTTGGGGACAGTAGGCGAGACCCAGTACTTC. Amino acids: CASSLGTVGETQYF.

A word on this clonotype: At one end, the junction sequence differs from germline, possibly due to a read error. The rearrangement links TRBV20-1 to TRBJ1-1, with D perhaps matching TRBD1 (6 bases). The CDR3 spans 13 residues. Germline V gene sequence: CDR1 DFQATT, CDR2 SNEGSKA (reference sequence). CDR3 sequence: CSARGKRGTEVFF. The CDR3 nucleotides read TGCAGTGCTAGAGGAAAAAGGGGGACTGAAGTTTTCTTT.

This clonotype came up many times. The J gene is TRBJ2-7, the V gene TRBV18; D tentatively reads TRBD1 or TRBD2 (5 bases each). The CDR3 contains 14 residues. The germline V gene has CDR1 KGHSH and CDR2 LQKENI. The V end lost 3 bases, the J end lost 4 bases, and 13 bases lay between the germline ends. The DNA of the CDR3 is TGTGCCAGCTCACCTTCGGGGCAGAGATACGAGCAGTACTTC. Translating it yields CASSPSGQRYEQYF.

This chain uses TRBV12-3 or TRBV12-4 with TRBJ2-5, with D perhaps matching TRBD1 (6 bases). V shed 2 bases and J shed 6 bases, with 10 bases lying between them. The CDR3 runs 13 residues. CDR3 region: CASSLRRGQTQYF. The CDR3 DNA reads TGTGCCAGCAGTTTACGCAGGGGTCAGACCCAGTACTTC.

The chain couples TRBV10-3 to TRBJ1-5, with TRBD1 matching 10 bases. The ends lost 2 bases at V and 6 bases at J; junction bases unmatched: 7. The V gene's germline CDR1 is ENHRY and CDR2 SYGVKD. The CDR3 spans 16 residues. The CDR3 DNA sequence: TGTGCCATCAGTGAGCTTGGGACAGGGGTGGGTCAGCCCCAGCATTTT. It codes for CAISELGTGVGQPQHF.

This clonotype showed up just a few times. Germline is not matched at one junction end, which may reflect a read error. The chain carries TRBV28 and TRBJ2-7; a possible D gene is TRBD2 (5 bases). This CDR3 comprises 16 residues. Germline lookup yields CDR1 MDHEN and CDR2 SYDVKM. The CDR3 DNA is TGTGCCAGCAGTCAAACGGGGTTTGGAGTCCTTTACGGGCAGTACTTC. This sequence encodes CASSQTGFGVLYGQYF.

Remarks on this clonotype: This may stem from a read error, because a much larger clone lies one nucleotide away. The chain couples TRBV7-6 to TRBJ1-1; TRBD1 matches at 7 bases. The CDR3 runs 15 residues. Germline V gives CDR1 SGHVS, CDR2 FNYEAQ. In nucleotides, the CDR3 is TGTGCCAGCACCTTAAAAACAGGGGTGAACACTGAAGCTTTCTTT. It encodes CASTLKTGVNTEAFF.

The rearrangement joins TRBV7-9 to TRBJ2-7, with 9 bases fitting TRBD2. The CDR3 consists of 15 residues. Germline CDR1 is SEHNR and CDR2 is FQNEAQ (reference sequence). J was trimmed by 1 base and V by 5 bases; bases with no gene match: 6. CDR3 coding DNA: TGTGCCAGCAGCAGGATTAGCGGGGGTTCCTACGAGCAGTACTTC. This codes for CASSRISGGSYEQYF. The full variable domain, with the rest looked up from reference TRBV7-9 and TRBJ2-7, is DTGVSQNPRHKITKRGQNVTFRCDPISEHNRLYWYRQTLGQGPEFLTYFQNEAQLEKSRLLSDRFSAERPKGSFSTLEIQRTEQGDSAMYLCASSRISGGSYEQYFGPGTRLTVT.